Listed below are T cell receptor beta chains from one sample, sequenced in a study of low-dose radiotherapy and immunotherapy resistance in tumors. One entry per CDR3 protein results from TCRdb running MiXCR on the reads. The sample has around 60,000 distinct CDR3 sequences; about 25% are singletons. The sample here was PBMCs, taken after low-dose radiotherapy plus immunotherapy. The receptors originated from a male donor with prostate cancer. Both conserved end residues are part of each CDR3. D genes are given only for firm matches. Size values are once, few and many counts, or a class for expanded clones, and some rows have none.

CDR3: CASSTREGAREQFF
DNA: TGTGCCAGTAGCACCCGGGAGGGGGCTAGGGAGCAGTTCTTC
size: few
D: -
J: TRBJ2-1
V: TRBV19

CDR3: CASSLGGTIHNEQFF
DNA: TGTGCCAGCAGTTTGGGCGGGACCATTCACAATGAGCAGTTCTTC
size: many
D: -
J: TRBJ2-1
V: TRBV12-3/TRBV12-4

CDR3: CASSLGGKDTQYF
DNA: TGTGCCAGCAGCTTAGGCGGAAAAGATACGCAGTATTTT
size: many
D: -
J: TRBJ2-3
V: TRBV11-1

CDR3: CAYEAGGYNEQFF
DNA: TGTGCCTACGAGGCCGGGGGGTACAATGAGCAGTTCTTC
size: many
D: TRBD2
J: TRBJ2-1
V: TRBV7-3

CDR3: CASTRTPTYEQYF
DNA: TGTGCCAGCACCAGAACTCCGACCTACGAGCAGTACTTC
size: few
D: -
J: TRBJ2-7
V: TRBV6-2/TRBV6-3

CDR3: CASSQDGQPNTDTQYF
DNA: TGCGCCAGCAGCCAAGATGGACAGCCTAATACAGATACGCAGTATTTT
size: many
D: -
J: TRBJ2-3
V: TRBV4-3

CDR3: CAWNSENEQFF
DNA: TGTGCCTGGAACTCGGAAAATGAGCAGTTCTTC
size: -
D: -
J: TRBJ2-1
V: TRBV30

CDR3: CASSRGLESFDYTF
DNA: TGTGCCAGCAGCCGGGGGTTGGAGAGCTTTGACTACACCTTC
size: -
D: -
J: TRBJ1-2
V: TRBV6-1

CDR3: CASSPRTGTSYEQYF
DNA: TGTGCCAGCTCACCAAGGACAGGGACCTCCTACGAGCAGTACTTC
size: many
D: TRBD1
J: TRBJ2-7
V: TRBV18

CDR3: CASSLSREVGEAFF
DNA: TGTGCCAGCAGTTTATCTAGGGAGGTGGGTGAGGCTTTCTTT
size: -
D: -
J: TRBJ1-1
V: TRBV27

CDR3: CASSPRDYRNEQFF
DNA: TGTGCCAGCAGCCCCCGGGACTACCGGAATGAGCAGTTCTTC
size: many
D: TRBD2
J: TRBJ2-1
V: TRBV5-8

CDR3: CASSQDAASSPYNEQFF
DNA: TGTGCCAGCAGCCAAGATGCGGCTAGCTCTCCATACAATGAGCAGTTCTTC
size: medium-sized
D: -
J: TRBJ2-1
V: TRBV4-2

CDR3: CASSQGRAATGSGNTIYF
DNA: TGCGCCAGCAGCCAGGGTCGCGCCGCCACAGGCTCTGGAAACACCATATATTTT
size: many
D: -
J: TRBJ1-3
V: TRBV4-1

CDR3: CASSGIGQGSTDTQYF
DNA: TGTGCCAGCAGTGGTATAGGACAGGGGTCCACAGATACGCAGTATTTT
size: many
D: TRBD1
J: TRBJ2-3
V: TRBV2

CDR3: CASSVLDGHHTDTQYF
DNA: TGTGCCAGCAGCGTCCTGGACGGCCACCACACAGATACGCAGTATTTT
size: many
D: -
J: TRBJ2-3
V: TRBV9

CDR3: CSADGLAETYNEQFF
DNA: TGCAGTGCTGATGGACTAGCGGAGACCTACAATGAGCAGTTCTTC
size: once
D: TRBD2
J: TRBJ2-1
V: TRBV20-1

CDR3: CASSFPNTEAFF
DNA: TGTGCCAGCAGCTTCCCGAACACTGAAGCTTTCTTT
size: many
D: -
J: TRBJ1-1
V: TRBV5-6

CDR3: CASSLDPAGSGYEQYF
DNA: TGCGCCAGCAGCTTGGATCCGGCGGGATCTGGGTACGAGCAGTACTTC
size: many
D: -
J: TRBJ2-7
V: TRBV5-1

CDR3: CATSDPGQETGELFF
DNA: TGTGCCACCAGTGACCCGGGACAGGAAACCGGGGAGCTGTTTTTT
size: -
D: TRBD1
J: TRBJ2-2
V: TRBV24-1

CDR3: CASSYLTGTGDDLAKNIQYF
DNA: TGTGCCAGCAGTTACCTGACCGGGACAGGGGACGACCTAGCCAAAAACATTCAGTACTTC
size: many
D: TRBD1
J: TRBJ2-4
V: TRBV6-2/TRBV6-3

CDR3: CASSPRTRAYGEQFF
DNA: TGTGCCAGCAGCCCTAGGACTAGAGCTTATGGTGAGCAGTTCTTC
size: many
D: TRBD2
J: TRBJ2-1
V: TRBV3-1

CDR3: CASTLHNSNYGYTF
DNA: TGTGCCAGCACCTTACATAATTCCAACTATGGCTACACCTTC
size: many
D: -
J: TRBJ1-2
V: TRBV6-2/TRBV6-3

CDR3: CASRTGGRNEQFF
DNA: TGTGCCAGCAGAACCGGGGGCCGCAATGAGCAGTTCTTC
size: -
D: -
J: TRBJ2-1
V: TRBV7-9

CDR3: CSVELAGSGYTF
DNA: TGCAGCGTTGAACTGGCGGGTAGTGGCTACACCTTC
size: many
D: -
J: TRBJ1-2
V: TRBV29-1

CDR3: CASSPYGLAVTGELFF
DNA: TGTGCCAGCAGCCCCTACGGCCTAGCGGTCACCGGGGAGCTGTTTTTT
size: few
D: TRBD2
J: TRBJ2-2
V: TRBV7-2

CDR3: CSARGPLAGSTDTQYF
DNA: TGCAGTGCTAGAGGACCCCTAGCGGGGAGCACAGATACGCAGTATTTT
size: many
D: TRBD2
J: TRBJ2-3
V: TRBV20-1

CDR3: CASSKAPGTSGRASYNEQFF
DNA: TGCGCCAGCAGCAAAGCCCCCGGGACTAGCGGGAGGGCCTCCTACAATGAGCAGTTCTTC
size: many
D: TRBD2
J: TRBJ2-1
V: TRBV5-1

CDR3: CASSARTGTYEQYF
DNA: TGCGCCAGCAGCGCCAGGACAGGAACCTACGAGCAGTACTTC
size: many
D: TRBD1
J: TRBJ2-7
V: TRBV5-1

CDR3: CSALLAHEQYF
DNA: TGCAGCGCCCTACTAGCGCACGAGCAGTACTTC
size: many
D: TRBD2
J: TRBJ2-7
V: TRBV29-1

CDR3: CASSRGSGFYNEQFF
DNA: TGTGCCTCGTCTCGGGGTAGCGGCTTCTACAATGAGCAGTTCTTC
size: many
D: -
J: TRBJ2-1
V: TRBV30

CDR3: CASIGTKHAPSNQPQHF
DNA: TGCGCCAGCATAGGAACCAAACACGCACCTAGCAATCAGCCCCAGCATTTT
size: many
D: -
J: TRBJ1-5
V: TRBV10-1

CDR3: CASSELGGGTDTQYF
DNA: TGTGCCAGCAGTGAATTGGGTGGAGGCACAGATACGCAGTATTTT
size: many
D: -
J: TRBJ2-3
V: TRBV25-1

CDR3: CSARRQGGYTDTQYF
DNA: TGCAGCGCCCGGAGGCAGGGCGGATATACAGATACGCAGTATTTT
size: -
D: -
J: TRBJ2-3
V: TRBV29-1

CDR3: CASSLSRGPDTQYF
DNA: TGTGCCAGCAGCTTAAGTCGAGGTCCAGATACGCAGTATTTT
size: -
D: -
J: TRBJ2-3
V: TRBV7-2

CDR3: CASSSLREALDSPLHF
DNA: TGTGCCAGCAGTTCCCTTCGGGAGGCATTGGATTCACCCCTCCACTTT
size: -
D: -
J: TRBJ1-6
V: TRBV28

CDR3: CASSLDHSNQPQHF
DNA: TGTGCCAGCTCACTGGACCATAGCAATCAGCCCCAGCATTTT
size: many
D: -
J: TRBJ1-5
V: TRBV18

CDR3: CASSITGDYGYTF
DNA: TGCGCCAGCAGCATTACAGGGGACTATGGCTACACCTTC
size: many
D: TRBD1
J: TRBJ1-2
V: TRBV5-1

CDR3: CASSQQIDFYNEQFF
DNA: TGTGCCAGCAGCCAACAGATAGATTTCTACAATGAGCAGTTCTTC
size: many
D: -
J: TRBJ2-1
V: TRBV7-2

CDR3: CASSTLTGTAEAFF
DNA: TGTGCCAGCAGTACGCTGACAGGGACCGCTGAAGCTTTCTTT
size: many
D: TRBD1
J: TRBJ1-1
V: TRBV6-2/TRBV6-3

CDR3: CASSQEKDYNEQFF
DNA: TGCGCCAGCAGCCAAGAAAAGGATTACAATGAGCAGTTCTTC
size: many
D: -
J: TRBJ2-1
V: TRBV4-1

CDR3: CASSRASATDTQYF
DNA: TGTGCCAGCAGTCGAGCTAGCGCCACAGATACGCAGTATTTT
size: many
D: -
J: TRBJ2-3
V: TRBV7-9

CDR3: CASSLSGLYYEQYF
DNA: TGCGCCAGCAGCTTGTCCGGACTCTACTACGAGCAGTACTTC
size: many
D: -
J: TRBJ2-7
V: TRBV5-1

CDR3: CSASAGRASYEQYF
DNA: TGCAGTGCTAGTGCCGGGAGGGCAAGCTACGAGCAGTACTTC
size: many
D: TRBD2
J: TRBJ2-7
V: TRBV20-1

CDR3: CSVTSGRGYNEQFF
DNA: TGCAGCGTGACTAGCGGGAGAGGCTACAATGAGCAGTTCTTC
size: many
D: TRBD2
J: TRBJ2-1
V: TRBV29-1

CDR3: CASSFQGNTIYF
DNA: TGTGCCAGCAGCTTCCAGGGAAACACCATATATTTT
size: many
D: -
J: TRBJ1-3
V: TRBV11-2

CDR3: CAWTGLAGDSTDTQYF
DNA: TGTGCCTGGACAGGACTAGCGGGGGATAGCACAGATACGCAGTATTTT
size: -
D: TRBD2
J: TRBJ2-3
V: TRBV30

CDR3: CASSSDGYEQYF
DNA: TGTGCCAGCAGCTCTGACGGTTACGAGCAGTACTTC
size: many
D: -
J: TRBJ2-7
V: TRBV9

CDR3: CAWTVGQGVYEQYF
DNA: TGTGCCTGGACCGTGGGACAGGGGGTCTACGAGCAGTACTTC
size: many
D: TRBD1
J: TRBJ2-7
V: TRBV30